A selection of T cell receptor beta chains follows, all from one sample in a study of blood T cell repertoires in COVID-19. Using immunoSEQ multiplex PCR, the repertoire was profiled, and TCRdb retains in-frame clones only, with some absent. The sample consists of more than 200,000 clones, 87% of them appearing once. Material: PBMCs or T cells enriched from blood (not recorded which). These receptors all stem from a man aged 25 to 45 who had recovered from COVID-19. Each CDR3 is given with its conserved first and last residue. Some rows have no size entry. The others give once, few or many, or a class for an expanded clone.

-	TRBV5-1	TRBJ1-1	CASSLASFRTEAFF
-	TRBV4-3	TRBJ1-2	CASSQEGGAGYTF
once	TRBV9	TRBJ2-7	CASSVESGRRYEQYF
-	TRBV2	TRBJ2-4	CASSEQVAADIQYF
-	TRBV13	TRBJ1-1	CASSLGEGRAFF
-	TRBV18	TRBJ2-2	CASPPRAGELFF
-	TRBV6-1	TRBJ1-6	CASSEYQASSPLHF
-	TRBV30	TRBJ2-2	CAWSVRKGILTTGELFF
-	TRBV5-6	TRBJ2-3	CASSFGQGAGGTQYF
-	TRBV24-1	TRBJ2-3	CATSDSRGRESF
-	TRBV21-1	TRBJ1-6	CASSKSYHGTESSYNSPLHF
-	TRBV7-2	TRBJ2-3	CASRPVAGLADTQYF
-	TRBV4-3	TRBJ2-1	CASSQPGSSYNEQFF
-	TRBV5-4	TRBJ1-2	CASSSDISGGYTF
-	TRBV15	TRBJ2-3	CATRSGPTDTQYF
-	TRBV7-9	TRBJ1-4	CASSAPGQGYEKLFF
-	TRBV11-3	TRBJ2-7	CASSLSSVYEQYF
-	TRBV7-9	TRBJ1-1	CASLFATQVLDTEAFF
-	TRBV19	TRBJ2-1	CASTPDREEDNEQFF
-	TRBV7-2	TRBJ2-7	CASSLVASGGHEQYF
-	TRBV6-2/TRBV6-3	TRBJ2-2	CASSYSHGTGEFDGELFF
-	TRBV11-2	TRBJ2-1	CASRPTGPIEQFF
-	TRBV19	TRBJ1-2	CASTLTGGAGGYTF
-	TRBV3-1/TRBV3-2	TRBJ1-2	CASSPSRGRDYGYTF
-	TRBV19	TRBJ1-4	CASSIDLRGVLFF
once	TRBV15	TRBJ1-1	CATSRVSWGSSEAFF
-	TRBV29-1	TRBJ2-7	CSFKREDHEQYF
-	TRBV7-6	TRBJ1-1	CASSLGWGENTEAFF
-	TRBV6-5	TRBJ2-1	CATRGVGGGNEQFF
-	TRBV19	TRBJ1-2	CASSIQDSGGYTF
-	TRBV14	TRBJ2-1	CASSQGLAGAREQFF
-	TRBV28	TRBJ2-5	CASSFQGIRAQYF
-	TRBV25-1	TRBJ2-5	CASSGAQGVTETQYF
-	TRBV5-4	TRBJ2-3	CASSLGQGMGTDTQYF
-	TRBV6-5	TRBJ1-1	CASSYGRTGRNTEAFF
-	TRBV5-1	TRBJ2-1	CASSLDGTPYNEQFF
-	TRBV11-2	TRBJ1-1	CASSSTGDTEAFF
-	TRBV9	TRBJ2-1	CASSDGTSGRSSYNEQFF
-	TRBV7-9	TRBJ1-4	CASSLADRGNEKLFF
-	TRBV5-1	TRBJ1-2	CASSAGQPLQFFYTF
few	TRBV6-5	TRBJ1-4	CASSNSGDNEKLFF
-	TRBV13	TRBJ1-2	CASSSIRGPHTSTF
few	TRBV7-9	TRBJ1-5	CASTTVGDQPQHF
-	TRBV27	TRBJ1-6	CASSSRVGGNSPLHF
-	TRBV5-1	TRBJ1-3	CASSLSVNSGNTIYF
-	TRBV28	TRBJ2-7	CASSNPEATYYEQYF
-	TRBV7-2	TRBJ2-7	CASSKDRGQEQYF
-	TRBV11-2	TRBJ2-1	CASRSGGWGEQFF
once	TRBV7-2	TRBJ2-5	CASSRGLAGVLPQETQYF
-	TRBV5-1	TRBJ1-3	CASSSDRAGNTIYF
-	TRBV19	TRBJ2-3	CASSQTRPSGTATDTQYF